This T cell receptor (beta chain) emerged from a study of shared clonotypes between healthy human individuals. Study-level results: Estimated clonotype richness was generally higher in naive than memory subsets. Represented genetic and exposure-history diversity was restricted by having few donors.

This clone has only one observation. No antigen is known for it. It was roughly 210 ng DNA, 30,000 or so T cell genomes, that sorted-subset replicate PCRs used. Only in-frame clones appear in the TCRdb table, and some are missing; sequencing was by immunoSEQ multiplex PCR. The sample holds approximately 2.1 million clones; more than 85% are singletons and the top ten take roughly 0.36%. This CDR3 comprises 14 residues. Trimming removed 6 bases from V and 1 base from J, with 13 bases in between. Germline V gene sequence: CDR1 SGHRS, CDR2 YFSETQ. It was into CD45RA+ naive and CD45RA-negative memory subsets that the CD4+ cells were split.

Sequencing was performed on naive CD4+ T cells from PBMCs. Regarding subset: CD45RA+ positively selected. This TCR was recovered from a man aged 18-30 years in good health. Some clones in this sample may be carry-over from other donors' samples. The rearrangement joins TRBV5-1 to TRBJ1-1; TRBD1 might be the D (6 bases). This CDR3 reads CASTPGQPNTEAFF. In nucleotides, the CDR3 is TGCGCCAGCACCCCCGGACAGCCGAACACTGAAGCTTTCTTT.